A single sample gave rise to the 19 T cell receptor beta chains below, sequenced in a study of shared clonotypes between healthy human individuals. The data were produced by immunoSEQ multiplex PCR, yet TCRdb's version contains in-frame clones alone and is incomplete. The sample records 2,500,000 or so clones, roughly nine tenths being singletons. Sample: naive CD4+ T cells sorted from blood. The sample's subset: CD45RA+ positively selected. The receptor set was obtained from a man in his late teens or twenties in good health.

Concerning this clone: The sample carries other DNA sequences with the same CDR3. The genes are TRBV28 and TRBJ1-1; 8 nucleotides align to TRBD1. This CDR3 has 14 amino acids. V lost 6 bases and J lost 0; bases outside the gene matches: 3. Germline lookup yields CDR1 MDHEN and CDR2 SYDVKM. CDR3 region: CASRRQGMNTEAFF. The CDR3 DNA reads as TGTGCCAGCAGAAGACAGGGGATGAACACTGAAGCTTTCTTT.

The V and J genes are TRBV4-2 and TRBJ1-2; TRBD1 might be the D (5 bases). Between the trimmed V and J ends, which lost 3 bases and 2 bases, there was a span of 10 bases. Germline V CDR1 and CDR2: LGHNA, YNFKEQ. The CDR3 covers 14 residues. Here the CDR3 DNA reads TGTGCCAGCAGCCAGGAACAGGAAAACTATGGCTACACCTTC. This codes for CASSQEQENYGYTF.

The genes are TRBV28 and TRBJ1-5; the D gene is possibly TRBD1 (5 bases). Trimming took off 8 bases at V and 10 bases at J, with 24 bases between the two ends. The CDR3 spans 15 residues. CDR1 is MDHEN, CDR2 SYDVKM, per germline. The CDR3 DNA is TGTGCCAGCTTGGGGGAGAATCTAGGGGATATACCCCAGCATTTT. Translated, it gives CASLGENLGDIPQHF.

This chain links TRBV29-1 with TRBJ2-7; 8 bases align to TRBD1. Germline trimming cut 8 bases from V and 6 bases from J; bases unmatched to any gene: 6. Germline lookup yields CDR1 SQVTM and CDR2 ANQGSEA. The CDR3 totals 11 residues. Here the CDR3 reads CSFDRGGEQYF. The DNA for the CDR3 is TGCAGCTTCGACAGGGGCGGCGAGCAGTACTTC.

For the CDR3, the DNA is TGTGCCAGCAGCCAGACAGGGGAAGGTATGAACACTGAAGCTTTCTTT. As protein: CASSQTGEGMNTEAFF. The rearrangement links TRBV5-4 to TRBJ1-1; 8 nucleotides match TRBD1. V lost 4 bases to trimming and J lost 0 bases; unmatched junction nucleotides: 8. There are 16 residues in the CDR3. The germline CDR1 and CDR2 sequences are SGHNT and YYREEE (reference sequence). Together with reference TRBV5-4 and TRBJ1-1, the CDR3 gives the full variable domain: ETGVTQSPTHLIKTRGQQVTLRCSSQSGHNTVSWYQQALGQGPQFIFQYYREEENGRGNFPPRFSGLQFPNYSSELNVNALELDDSALYLCASSQTGEGMNTEAFFGQGTRLTVV.

This clone appeared once. At one end, the junction sequence differs from germline, possibly due to a read error. This rearrangement joins TRBV18 to TRBJ2-7, with 7 bases fitting TRBD1. CDR3 length: 14 amino acids. In germline, CDR1 is KGHSH, CDR2 LQKENI. CDR3 sequence reads: CTSSPDQAGGEQYF. CDR3 DNA sequence: TGTACCAGCTCACCGGATCAGGCAGGGGGCGAGCAGTACTTC.

The chain combines TRBV6-1 with TRBJ2-7, with TRBD2 identical over 9 bases. The CDR3 totals 18 residues. Per the germline V gene, CDR1 is MNHNS and CDR2 is SASEGT. V gave up 5 bases and J gave up 3 bases; unmatched junction bases: 17. CDR3 sequence: CASSQVEVAGAPHYEQYF. DNA for the CDR3: TGTGCCAGCAGTCAAGTCGAGGTAGCGGGGGCCCCCCACTACGAGCAGTACTTC.

The J gene is TRBJ1-2, the V gene TRBV11-2, with D hard to call. Germline V gene sequence: CDR1 SGHAT, CDR2 FQNNGV. The V end was cut by 1 base, the J end by 7 bases, with 16 bases between. The CDR3 totals 15 residues. The CDR3 bases are TGTGCCAGCAGCTTAGTGCCTTCAACGGTTTCTGGCTACACCTTC. It yields the protein CASSLVPSTVSGYTF.

The V gene is TRBV19, the J gene TRBJ2-5; perhaps TRBD2 as D (6 bases). V shed 6 bases and J shed 1 base, with 9 bases lying between them. CDR3 length equals 13 residues. The germline gives CDR1 LNHDA, CDR2 SQIVND (reference sequence). DNA for the CDR3: TGTGCCAGTAGGGGAGGAACCCAAGAGACCCAGTACTTC. It codes for CASRGGTQETQYF.

This chain uses TRBV6-6 with TRBJ1-1, with D perhaps matching TRBD1 (5 bases). Germline lookup yields CDR1 MNHNY and CDR2 SVGAGI (reference sequence). The CDR3 has 13 amino acids. The ends were cut back, 6 bases at V and 6 bases at J, with 14 bases in the middle. The CDR3 loop is CASSPRGGAEAFF. The DNA of the CDR3 is TGTGCCAGCAGCCCCCGGGGCGGGGCTGAAGCTTTCTTT.

Comments on this clone: Other nucleotide sequences in the sample specify the same CDR3. The J gene is TRBJ1-1, the V gene TRBV4-1; the match to TRBD1 covers 8 bases. The CDR3 has 15 amino acids. V shed 1 base, J shed 5 bases, and the junction held 6 bases outside the gene matches. The germline V gene has CDR1 MGHRA and CDR2 YSYEKL. The CDR3 DNA is TGCGCCAGCAGCCAAGGAGACAGGGGTGGGACTGAAGCTTTCTTT. Its translation: CASSQGDRGGTEAFF.

J is TRBJ2-5 and V is TRBV5-4; 9 nucleotides match TRBD1. Germline V gene data show CDR1 as SGHNT and CDR2 as YYREEE (reference sequence). The CDR3 spans 15 residues. Trimming cost V 0 bases and J 7 bases; bases outside gene matches: 7. The CDR3: CASSLAGTGSMTQYF. CDR3 DNA sequence: TGTGCCAGCAGCTTGGCTGGGACAGGGTCAATGACCCAGTACTTC.

The V and J genes are TRBV4-1 and TRBJ2-1; 8 bases map to TRBD2. J was trimmed by 15 bases and V by 0 bases; bases with no gene match: 10. The CDR3 has 14 residues. Germline CDR1 and CDR2: MGHRA and YSYEKL. The CDR3 sequence: CASSQDRGGRSLFF. CDR3 DNA: TGCGCCAGCAGCCAAGATCGGGGGGGGCGCTCGCTGTTCTTC.

J is TRBJ2-7 and V is TRBV18; maybe TRBD2 (7 bases). The CDR3 is made up of 16 amino acids. Germline CDR1 and CDR2: KGHSH and LQKENI. V was pared by 6 bases and J by 2 bases, with 20 bases between. The CDR3 DNA follows: TGTGCCAGCTCTCAAGGCGGCGGGGGCCTTACCTACGAGCAGTACTTC. Translation: CASSQGGGGLTYEQYF.

The V gene is TRBV27, the J gene TRBJ2-3; TRBD1 aligns across 11 bases. This CDR3 has 16 residues. Germline CDR1 reads MNHEY; CDR2 reads SMNVEV (reference sequence). The V segment lost 2 bases and the J segment 5 bases; nucleotides outside the gene matches: 6. The CDR3 here is CASSLLGQGAGDTQYF. The CDR3 DNA is TGTGCCAGCAGTTTACTTGGACAGGGGGCTGGAGATACGCAGTATTTT.

Regarding this clone: Other DNA sequences in this sample translate to the same CDR3. The V call is TRBV10-1, the J call TRBJ2-1, with D perhaps TRBD1 (6 bases). This CDR3 region has 14 residues. Germline CDR1 WNHNN, CDR2 SYGVQD (reference sequence). The V gene lost 0 bases and the J gene lost 6 bases, with 9 bases spanning the gap. CDR3 amino acids: CASSESGRGNEQFF. DNA of the CDR3: TGCGCCAGCAGTGAGTCGGGCAGGGGCAATGAGCAGTTCTTC.

V gene TRBV2 combines with J gene TRBJ2-1; a weak D match, TRBD2 (6 bases). Trimming shortened V by 9 bases and J by 0 bases, and 12 bases separated the two germline ends. The CDR3 extends over 14 amino acids. The germline V gene has CDR1 SNHLY and CDR2 FYNNEI. The CDR3 DNA is TGTGCCAGTCACCGGGGGATCTCCTACAATGAGCAGTTCTTC. Its protein product is CASHRGISYNEQFF.

The gene calls are TRBV6-5 and TRBJ1-2; maybe TRBD1 (6 bases). Per germline, CDR1 MNHEY and CDR2 SVGAGI. The CDR3 has 12 amino acids. V was clipped by 8 bases and J by 0 bases, with 7 bases between them. The CDR3 spells CASGGPNYGYTF. The CDR3 nucleotides are TGTGCCAGCGGGGGCCCTAACTATGGCTACACCTTC.

This chain links TRBV5-4 with TRBJ2-7, with 10 bases lining up with TRBD1. Germline trimming cut 4 bases from V and 3 bases from J; bases unmatched to any gene: 7. The CDR3 is 15 amino acids. The germline V gene encodes CDR1 SGHNT and CDR2 YYREEE (reference sequence). The CDR3 nucleotides read TGTGCCAGCAGCCCCTGGACAGGGGGGAACTACGAGCAGTACTTC. As protein: CASSPWTGGNYEQYF. The full variable domain, in which reference TRBV5-4 and TRBJ2-7 provide the parts outside the CDR3, is ETGVTQSPTHLIKTRGQQVTLRCSSQSGHNTVSWYQQALGQGPQFIFQYYREEENGRGNFPPRFSGLQFPNYSSELNVNALELDDSALYLCASSPWTGGNYEQYFGPGTRLTVT.